The T cell receptor (beta chain) described here comes from a study of identical twins. TCRdb reprocessed the 5' RACE reads with MiXCR, giving one entry per CDR3 protein. This sample has under 300,000 distinct CDR3 sequences; about 9% occur once, and the top ten carry roughly 3%. CDR1 and CDR2 (germline): SGHTA, FQGNSA. Trimming left V 0 bases short and J 5 bases short, with 13 bases between. CDR3 length equals 15 residues. This clonotype has more than one count but fewer than ten. The sample also formed part of further work on yellow fever vaccine responses in identical twins.

The source material was CD8+ T cells sorted from blood. The clonotype comes from a woman aged 18-29 years in good health. The chain has TRBV7-2 and TRBJ2-5; weak D call: TRBD2 (6 bases). The CDR3 is CASSLAGGIWETQYF. The CDR3 bases are TGTGCCAGCAGCTTAGCGGGCGGGATATGGGAGACCCAGTACTTC.